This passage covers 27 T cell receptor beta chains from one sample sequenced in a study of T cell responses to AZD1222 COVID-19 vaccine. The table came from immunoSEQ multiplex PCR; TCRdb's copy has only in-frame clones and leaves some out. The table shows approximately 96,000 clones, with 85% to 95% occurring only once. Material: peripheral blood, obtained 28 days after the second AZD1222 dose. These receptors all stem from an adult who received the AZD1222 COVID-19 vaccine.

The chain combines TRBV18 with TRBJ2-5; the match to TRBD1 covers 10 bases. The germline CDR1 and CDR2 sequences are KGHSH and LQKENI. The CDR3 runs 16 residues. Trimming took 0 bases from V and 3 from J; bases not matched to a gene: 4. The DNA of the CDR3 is TGTGCCAGCTCACCACCGCGACAGGGGGCTGAAGAGACCCAGTACTTC. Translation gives CASSPPRQGAEETQYF.

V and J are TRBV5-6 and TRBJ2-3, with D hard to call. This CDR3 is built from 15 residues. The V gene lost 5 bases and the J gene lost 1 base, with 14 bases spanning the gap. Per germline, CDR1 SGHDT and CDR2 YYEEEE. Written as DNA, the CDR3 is TGTGCCAGCAGTGCCGTAGATGGAGGCACAGATACGCAGTATTTT. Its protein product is CASSAVDGGTDTQYF.

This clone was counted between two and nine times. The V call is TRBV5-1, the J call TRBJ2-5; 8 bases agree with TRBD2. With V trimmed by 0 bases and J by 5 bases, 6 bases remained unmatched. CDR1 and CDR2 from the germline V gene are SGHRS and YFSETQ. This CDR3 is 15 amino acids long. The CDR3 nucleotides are TGCGCCAGCAGCTTGGGAGCGGGGGCGGCGGAGACCCAGTACTTC. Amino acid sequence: CASSLGAGAAETQYF. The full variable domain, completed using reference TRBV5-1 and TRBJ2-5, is KAGVTQTPRYLIKTRGQQVTLSCSPISGHRSVSWYQQTPGQGLQFLFEYFSETQRNKGNFPGRFSGRQFSNSRSEMNVSTLELGDSALYLCASSLGAGAAETQYFGPGTRLLVL.

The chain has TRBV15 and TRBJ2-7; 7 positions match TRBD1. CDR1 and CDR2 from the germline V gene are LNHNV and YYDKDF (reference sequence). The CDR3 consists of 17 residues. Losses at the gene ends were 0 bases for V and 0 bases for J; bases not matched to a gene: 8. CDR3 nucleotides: TGTGCCACCAGCAGAGATCTATCGAGGGACAGCTCCTACGAGCAGTACTTC. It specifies CATSRDLSRDSSYEQYF.

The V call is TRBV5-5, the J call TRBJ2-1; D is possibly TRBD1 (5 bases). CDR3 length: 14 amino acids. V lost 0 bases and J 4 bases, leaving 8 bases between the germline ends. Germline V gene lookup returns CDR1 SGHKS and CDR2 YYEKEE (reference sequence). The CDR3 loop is CASSLAGPYNEQFF. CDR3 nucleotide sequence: TGTGCCAGCAGCTTGGCAGGGCCTTACAATGAGCAGTTCTTC. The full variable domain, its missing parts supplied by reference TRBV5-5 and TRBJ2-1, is DAGVTQSPTHLIKTRGQQVTLRCSPISGHKSVSWYQQVLGQGPQFIFQYYEKEERGRGNFPDRFSARQFPNYSSELNVNALLLGDSALYLCASSLAGPYNEQFFGPGTRLTVL.

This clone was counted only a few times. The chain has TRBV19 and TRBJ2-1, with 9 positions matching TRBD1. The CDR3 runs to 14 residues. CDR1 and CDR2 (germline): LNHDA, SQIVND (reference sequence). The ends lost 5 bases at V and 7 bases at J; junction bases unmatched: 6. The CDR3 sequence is CASSSGTGYNEQFF. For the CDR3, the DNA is TGTGCCAGTAGTTCCGGGACAGGGTATAATGAGCAGTTCTTC.

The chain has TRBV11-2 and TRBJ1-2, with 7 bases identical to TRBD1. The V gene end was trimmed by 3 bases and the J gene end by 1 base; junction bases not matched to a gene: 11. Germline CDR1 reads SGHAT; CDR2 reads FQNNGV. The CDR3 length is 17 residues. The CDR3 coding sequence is TGTGCCAGCAGCTTCACACACAGGGGTGGGTTTAACTATGGCTACACCTTC. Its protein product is CASSFTHRGGFNYGYTF.

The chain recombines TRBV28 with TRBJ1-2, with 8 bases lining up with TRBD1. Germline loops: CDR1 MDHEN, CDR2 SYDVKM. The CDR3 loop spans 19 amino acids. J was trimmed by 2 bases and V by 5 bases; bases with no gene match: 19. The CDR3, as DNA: TGTGCCAGCAGTCGAAGGGTAGGAACCCGGGACAGGAGAAACTATGGCTACACCTTC. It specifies CASSRRVGTRDRRNYGYTF.

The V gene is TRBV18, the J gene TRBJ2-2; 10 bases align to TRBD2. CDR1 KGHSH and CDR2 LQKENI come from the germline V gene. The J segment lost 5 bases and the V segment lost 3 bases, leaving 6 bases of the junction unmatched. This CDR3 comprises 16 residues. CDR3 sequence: CASSPQLAGPTGELFF. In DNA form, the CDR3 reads TGTGCCAGCTCACCCCAACTAGCGGGACCTACCGGGGAGCTGTTTTTT.

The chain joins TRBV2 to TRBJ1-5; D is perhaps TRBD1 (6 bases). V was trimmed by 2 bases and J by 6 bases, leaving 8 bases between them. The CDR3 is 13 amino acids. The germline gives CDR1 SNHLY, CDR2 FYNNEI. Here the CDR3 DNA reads TGTGCCAGCAGTGAACTGGGGGCTCAGCCCCAGCATTTT. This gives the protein CASSELGAQPQHF.

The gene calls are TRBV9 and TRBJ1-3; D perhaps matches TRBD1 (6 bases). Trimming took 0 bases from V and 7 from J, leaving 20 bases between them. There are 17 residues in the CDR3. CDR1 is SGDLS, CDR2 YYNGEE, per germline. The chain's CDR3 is CASSVAPQLQGRNTIYF. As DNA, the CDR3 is TGTGCCAGCAGCGTAGCGCCCCAATTACAGGGAAGGAACACCATATATTTT.

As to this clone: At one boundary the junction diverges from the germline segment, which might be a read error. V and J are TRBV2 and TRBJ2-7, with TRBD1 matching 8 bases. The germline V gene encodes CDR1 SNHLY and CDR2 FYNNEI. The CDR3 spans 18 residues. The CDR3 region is CVSSGYDRGEFPTYEQYF. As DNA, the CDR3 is TGTGTCAGCAGTGGCTATGACAGGGGCGAATTCCCTACCTACGAGCAGTACTTC.

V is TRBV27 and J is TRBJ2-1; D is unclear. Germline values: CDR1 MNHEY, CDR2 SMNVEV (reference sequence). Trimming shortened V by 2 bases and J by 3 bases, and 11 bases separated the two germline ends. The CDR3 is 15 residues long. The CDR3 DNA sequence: TGTGCCAGCAGTTTACGTACGGACGGCTACAATGAGCAGTTCTTC. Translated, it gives CASSLRTDGYNEQFF.

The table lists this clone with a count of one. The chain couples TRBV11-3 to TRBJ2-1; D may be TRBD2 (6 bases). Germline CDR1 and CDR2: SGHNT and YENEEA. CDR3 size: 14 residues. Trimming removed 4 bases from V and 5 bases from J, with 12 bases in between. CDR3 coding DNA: TGTGCCAGCAGCTATGGGGCGGGAAACAATGAGCAGTTCTTC. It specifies CASSYGAGNNEQFF.

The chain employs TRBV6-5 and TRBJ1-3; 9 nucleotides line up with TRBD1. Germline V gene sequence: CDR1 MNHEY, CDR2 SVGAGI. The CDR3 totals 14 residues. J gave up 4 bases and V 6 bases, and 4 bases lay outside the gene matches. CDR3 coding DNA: TGTGCCAGCAGACTAGGACAGGGGGGAAACACCATATATTTT. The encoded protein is CASRLGQGGNTIYF.

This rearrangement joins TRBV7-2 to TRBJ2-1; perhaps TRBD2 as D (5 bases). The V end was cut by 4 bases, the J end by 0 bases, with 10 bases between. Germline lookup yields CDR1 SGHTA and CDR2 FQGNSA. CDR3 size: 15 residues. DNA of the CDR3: TGTGCCAGCAGCTCGACTACCCACTCCTACAATGAGCAGTTCTTC. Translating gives CASSSTTHSYNEQFF.

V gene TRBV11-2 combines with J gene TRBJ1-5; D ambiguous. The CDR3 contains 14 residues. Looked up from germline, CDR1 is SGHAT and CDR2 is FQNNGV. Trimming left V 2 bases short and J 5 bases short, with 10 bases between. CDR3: CASSLLGRYQPQHF. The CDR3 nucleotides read TGTGCCAGCAGCTTACTAGGGAGGTATCAGCCCCAGCATTTT.

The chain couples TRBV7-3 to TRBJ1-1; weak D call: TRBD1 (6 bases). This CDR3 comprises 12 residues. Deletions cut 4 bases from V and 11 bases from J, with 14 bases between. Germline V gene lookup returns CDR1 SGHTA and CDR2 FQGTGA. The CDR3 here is CASSSTTGRAFF. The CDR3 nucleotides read TGTGCCAGCAGCTCAACTACAGGGAGGGCTTTCTTT.

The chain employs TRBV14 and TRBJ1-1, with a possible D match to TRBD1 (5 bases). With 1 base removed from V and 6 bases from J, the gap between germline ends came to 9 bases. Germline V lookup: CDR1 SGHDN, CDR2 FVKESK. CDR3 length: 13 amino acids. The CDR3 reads CASSQVEGAEAFF. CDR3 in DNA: TGTGCCAGCAGCCAAGTAGAAGGGGCTGAAGCTTTCTTT. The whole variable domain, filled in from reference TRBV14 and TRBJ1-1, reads EAGVTQFPSHSVIEKGQTVTLRCDPISGHDNLYWYRRVMGKEIKFLLHFVKESKQDESGMPNNRFLAERTGGTYSTLKVQPAELEDSGVYFCASSQVEGAEAFFGQGTRLTVV.

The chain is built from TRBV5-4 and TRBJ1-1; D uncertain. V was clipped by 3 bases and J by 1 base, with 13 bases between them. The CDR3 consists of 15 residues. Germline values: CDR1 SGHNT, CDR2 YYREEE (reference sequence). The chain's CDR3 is CASSWDGRSNTEAFF. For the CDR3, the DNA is TGTGCCAGCAGCTGGGATGGGCGGTCGAACACTGAAGCTTTCTTT.

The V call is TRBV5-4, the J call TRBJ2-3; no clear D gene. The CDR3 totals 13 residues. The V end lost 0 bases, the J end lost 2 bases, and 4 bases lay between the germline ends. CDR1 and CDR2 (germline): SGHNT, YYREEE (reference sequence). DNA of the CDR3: TGTGCCAGCAGCTTGGACCACACAGATACGCAGTATTTT. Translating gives CASSLDHTDTQYF.

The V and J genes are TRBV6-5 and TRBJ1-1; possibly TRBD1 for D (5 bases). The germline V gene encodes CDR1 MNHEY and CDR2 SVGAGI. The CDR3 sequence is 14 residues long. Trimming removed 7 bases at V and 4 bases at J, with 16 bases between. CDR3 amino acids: CASNARRGTTEAFF. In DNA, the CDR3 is TGTGCCAGCAACGCGCGACGAGGGACCACTGAAGCTTTCTTT.

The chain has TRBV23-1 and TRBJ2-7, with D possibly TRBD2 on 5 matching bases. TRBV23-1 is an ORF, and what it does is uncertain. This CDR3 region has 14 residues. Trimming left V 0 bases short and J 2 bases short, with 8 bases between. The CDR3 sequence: CASSQSRTAYEQYF. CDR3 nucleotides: TGCGCCAGCAGTCAATCTCGGACTGCCTACGAGCAGTACTTC.

The CDR3 reads CASSYRGSGTEAFF. The CDR3 coding sequence is TGTGCCAGCAGCTACCGGGGGTCGGGCACTGAAGCTTTCTTT. The chain recombines TRBV27 with TRBJ1-1; TRBD1 is a possible D gene (5 bases). The CDR3 spans 14 residues. Trimming removed 6 bases at V and 4 bases at J, with 15 bases between. Per germline, CDR1 MNHEY and CDR2 SMNVEV (reference sequence).

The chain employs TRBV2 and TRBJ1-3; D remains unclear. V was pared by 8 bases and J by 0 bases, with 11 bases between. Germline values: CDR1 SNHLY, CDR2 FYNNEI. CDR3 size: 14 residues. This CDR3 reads CASRREGSGNTIYF. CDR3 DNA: TGTGCCAGCCGGAGGGAAGGCTCTGGAAACACCATATATTTT.

CDR3 nucleotide sequence: TGTGCCAGTTCAGACAGGGACTATGGCTACACCTTC. Translating gives CASSDRDYGYTF. This rearrangement joins TRBV19 to TRBJ1-2; 7 positions match TRBD1. Germline V CDR1 and CDR2: LNHDA, SQIVND (reference sequence). The CDR3 runs 12 residues. With V trimmed by 8 bases and J by 3 bases, 3 bases remained unmatched. Using reference TRBV19 and TRBJ1-2 for the parts outside the CDR3, the full variable domain is DGGITQSPKYLFRKEGQNVTLSCEQNLNHDAMYWYRQDPGQGLRLIYYSQIVNDFQKGDIAEGYSVSREKKESFPLTVTSAQKNPTAFYLCASSDRDYGYTFGSGTRLTVV.

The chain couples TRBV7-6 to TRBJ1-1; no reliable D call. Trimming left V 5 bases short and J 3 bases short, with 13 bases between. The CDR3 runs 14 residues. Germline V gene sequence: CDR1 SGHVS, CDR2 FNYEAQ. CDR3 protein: CASSAIYQDTEAFF. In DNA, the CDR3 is TGTGCCAGCAGCGCCATCTACCAGGACACTGAAGCTTTCTTT.